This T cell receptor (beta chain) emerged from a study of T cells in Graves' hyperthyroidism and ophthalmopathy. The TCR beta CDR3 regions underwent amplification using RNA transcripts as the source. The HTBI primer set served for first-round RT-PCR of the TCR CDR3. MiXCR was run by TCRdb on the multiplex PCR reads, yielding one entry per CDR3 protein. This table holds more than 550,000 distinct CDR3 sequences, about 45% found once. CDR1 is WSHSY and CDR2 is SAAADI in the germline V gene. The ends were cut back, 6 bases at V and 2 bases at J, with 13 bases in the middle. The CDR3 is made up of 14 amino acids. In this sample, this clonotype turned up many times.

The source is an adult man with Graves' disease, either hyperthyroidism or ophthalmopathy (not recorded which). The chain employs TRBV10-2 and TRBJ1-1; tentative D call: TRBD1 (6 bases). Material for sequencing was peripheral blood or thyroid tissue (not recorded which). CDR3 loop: CASRLDRTNTEAFF. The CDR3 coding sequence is TGCGCCAGCAGACTTGACAGGACAAACACTGAAGCTTTCTTT.